The sequence of this T cell receptor beta chain was determined in a study of blood T cell repertoires in COVID-19. Overall study: Researchers got acute and convalescent COVID-19 samples from the United States, Italy and Spain.

Between the trimmed V and J ends, which lost 3 bases and 2 bases, there was a span of 7 bases. This CDR3 comprises 13 residues. CDR1 and CDR2 (germline): DFQATT, SNEGSKA (reference sequence). TCRdb keeps only in-frame clones here, not all; method: immunoSEQ multiplex PCR. The repertoire holds about 120,000 clones, about nine tenths seen once, with less than 2% in the top ten. The sequence was collected from a human donor with active COVID-19. The donor label of this sample is uncertain. The sample taken for sequencing was peripheral blood. The rearrangement uses TRBV20-1 and TRBJ2-2, with no clear D. The CDR3 loop reads CSASPDNTGELFF. The CDR3 DNA follows: TGCAGTGCTAGTCCAGATAACACCGGGGAGCTGTTTTTT.